This is a list of T cell receptor beta chains from one sample in a study of blood T cell repertoires in COVID-19. Generated by immunoSEQ multiplex PCR, the TCRdb table keeps only in-frame clones and is missing some. The sample lists roughly 150,000 clones, about 78% occurring once. Sequenced material: peripheral blood. Receptors were obtained from a man between 60 and 75 years old who had recovered from COVID-19. Both conserved end residues are part of each CDR3. A D gene is named only where the DNA matches it firmly. Size is stated for part of the rows, as once, few or many counts, or as a class when the clone is expanded.

D gene | J gene | CDR3 length | clone size | V gene | CDR3 protein | CDR3 DNA
- | TRBJ1-1 | 14 | - | TRBV24-1 | CATSDADRNTEAFF | TGTGCCACCAGTGATGCGGACAGGAACACTGAAGCTTTCTTT
- | TRBJ2-4 | 13 | - | TRBV7-8 | CASSISGIDIQYF | TGTGCCAGCAGCATCTCAGGGATAGACATTCAGTACTTC
- | TRBJ2-5 | 15 | many | TRBV5-1 | CASSLDLAFKETQYF | TGCGCCAGCAGCTTGGACCTAGCGTTCAAAGAGACCCAGTACTTC
- | TRBJ1-4 | 13 | - | TRBV7-8 | CASSLGGGGKLFF | TGTGCCAGCAGCTTAGGAGGCGGCGGGAAACTGTTTTTT
- | TRBJ2-5 | 12 | - | TRBV28 | CASTPPRGTQYF | TGTGCCAGCACCCCTCCCCGCGGGACCCAGTACTTC
TRBD2 | TRBJ2-7 | 12 | - | TRBV7-2 | CASGGGGHEQYF | TGTGCCAGCGGGGGGGGTGGCCACGAGCAGTACTTC
- | TRBJ2-1 | 12 | once | TRBV20-1 | CSASPSRNEQFF | TGCAGTGCTAGTCCTAGCAGGAATGAGCAGTTCTTC
- | TRBJ2-7 | 16 | few | TRBV7-9 | CASSLTQTEVTYEQYF | TGTGCCAGCAGCTTAACCCAGACGGAGGTCACCTACGAGCAGTACTTC
TRBD1 | TRBJ1-2 | 15 | - | TRBV28 | CASRIQGSQNYGYTF | TGTGCCAGCAGAATACAGGGGTCTCAAAACTATGGCTACACCTTC
TRBD2 | TRBJ2-1 | 15 | - | TRBV12-5 | CASGLGWEGLNEQFF | TGTGCTAGTGGTTTGGGGTGGGAGGGCCTCAATGAGCAGTTCTTC
- | TRBJ1-2 | 16 | - | TRBV4-2 | CASSGQGKKERYGYTF | TGTGCCAGCAGCGGCCAGGGTAAGAAGGAACGCTATGGCTACACCTTC
- | TRBJ2-2 | 16 | - | TRBV4-1 | CASSLGGSTYTGELFF | TGCGCCAGCAGCCTTGGGGGCAGCACATACACCGGGGAGCTGTTTTTT
- | TRBJ1-2 | 15 | - | TRBV6-5 | CASSPWTDTNYGYTF | TGTGCCAGCAGTCCCTGGACAGACACTAACTATGGCTACACCTTC
TRBD1 | TRBJ2-2 | 12 | once | TRBV7-9 | CPRTGWAGELFF | TGCCCTAGGACAGGGTGGGCCGGGGAGCTGTTTTTT
TRBD2 | TRBJ2-1 | 17 | - | TRBV7-6 | CASSLLGAPSGYNEQFF | TGTGCCAGCAGCTTATTGGGCGCCCCTAGCGGCTACAATGAGCAGTTCTTC
- | TRBJ2-5 | 15 | - | TRBV5-1 | CASSPFLGDQETQYF | TGCGCCAGCAGCCCCTTCCTAGGGGATCAAGAGACCCAGTACTTC
- | TRBJ1-1 | 13 | - | TRBV12-3/TRBV12-4 | CASSLILGAEAFF | TGTGCCAGCAGTTTAATTCTGGGCGCTGAAGCTTTCTTT
TRBD1 | TRBJ1-2 | 14 | - | TRBV30 | CASRQGAINYGYTF | TGTGCCTCCAGGCAGGGGGCAATCAACTATGGCTACACCTTC
- | TRBJ2-1 | 14 | - | TRBV28 | CASRAGGSYNEQFF | TGTGCCAGCAGGGCGGGTGGCTCCTACAATGAGCAGTTCTTC
TRBD2 | TRBJ2-7 | 15 | - | TRBV6-5 | CASLTGGGNNYEQYF | TGTGCCAGCCTAACGGGGGGGGGAAACAACTACGAGCAGTACTTC
TRBD1 | TRBJ1-5 | 16 | - | TRBV2 | CASRAGTARSNQPQHF | TGTGCCAGCAGAGCCGGGACAGCGCGGAGCAATCAGCCCCAGCATTTT
- | TRBJ1-1 | 15 | - | TRBV5-8 | CASRIGGGQGTEAFF | TGTGCCAGCAGAATTGGGGGAGGTCAGGGCACTGAAGCTTTCTTT
- | TRBJ2-2 | 16 | - | TRBV19 | CASSKIGLVGTGELFF | TGTGCCAGTAGTAAAATTGGCCTAGTGGGCACCGGGGAGCTGTTTTTT
- | TRBJ1-5 | 13 | - | TRBV5-5 | CASSPVSNQPQHF | TGTGCCAGCAGCCCCGTCAGTAATCAGCCCCAGCATTTT
TRBD2 | TRBJ2-7 | 15 | - | TRBV7-3 | CASSSSGTRVEEQYF | TGTGCCAGCAGCTCGAGCGGGACTAGGGTTGAAGAGCAGTACTTC
TRBD2 | TRBJ2-3 | 19 | once | TRBV14 | CASSRRTSGGRSSTDTQYF | TGTGCCAGCAGCCGCCGGACTAGCGGGGGCCGTTCTAGCACAGATACGCAGTATTTT
- | TRBJ1-2 | 16 | - | TRBV4-3 | CASSQDLVQARYGYTF | TGCGCCAGCAGCCAAGATCTAGTACAGGCCCGCTATGGCTACACCTTC
- | TRBJ2-2 | 14 | - | TRBV5-6 | CASSLVEGGGELFF | TGTGCCAGCAGCTTGGTGGAGGGTGGCGGGGAGCTGTTTTTT
- | TRBJ1-1 | 13 | few | TRBV7-9 | CASSLAGGSEAFF | TGTGCCAGCAGCTTAGCAGGCGGCAGTGAAGCTTTCTTT
TRBD1 | TRBJ1-6 | 14 | - | TRBV7-2 | CASSSGQGGSPLHF | TGTGCCAGCAGCTCGGGACAGGGTGGATCACCCCTCCACTTT
- | TRBJ2-3 | 12 | - | TRBV19 | CATRGGADTQYF | TGTGCCACCCGAGGAGGCGCAGATACGCAGTATTTT
TRBD1 | TRBJ2-7 | 15 | - | TRBV6-2/TRBV6-3 | CASSPRQGRTYEQYF | TGTGCCAGCAGTCCACGACAGGGGCGGACCTACGAGCAGTACTTC
- | TRBJ1-5 | 15 | - | TRBV27 | CASSINRGARVTQHF | TGTGCCAGCAGTATAAATCGGGGGGCCCGGGTGACCCAGCATTTT
- | TRBJ2-1 | 14 | - | TRBV28 | CASSKISSYNEQFF | TGTGCCAGCAGCAAGATTAGCTCCTACAATGAGCAGTTCTTC
- | TRBJ1-2 | 15 | - | TRBV9 | CASNPLGSGNYGYTF | TGTGCCAGCAATCCCCTCGGCTCAGGGAACTATGGCTACACCTTC
- | TRBJ1-2 | 14 | - | TRBV6-1 | CASSESYQGGGYTF | TGTGCCAGCAGTGAATCTTACCAGGGTGGAGGCTACACCTTC
- | TRBJ1-5 | 14 | - | TRBV4-2 | CASSQWTGNQPQHF | TGTGCCAGCAGCCAGTGGACAGGCAATCAGCCCCAGCATTTT
TRBD2 | TRBJ2-7 | 18 | few | TRBV19 | CASTAGGTSGRAAYEQYF | TGTGCCAGTACCGCCGGCGGGACTAGCGGCCGGGCAGCCTACGAGCAGTACTTC
- | TRBJ1-5 | 22 | - | TRBV3-1/TRBV3-2 | CASSKETSRWQGQGLSNQPQHF | TGTGCCAGCAGCAAAGAGACCTCCAGGTGGCAGGGACAAGGGCTTAGCAATCAGCCCCAGCATTTT